This T cell receptor (beta chain) is drawn from a study of blood T cells in healthy people across ages. Study-wide results and limits: Long-lived donors had more naive CD4+ cells and higher diversity than aged donors.

Germline V gives CDR1 DFQATT, CDR2 SNEGSKA (reference sequence). The CDR3 runs 12 residues. The V end was cut by 6 bases, the J end by 3 bases, with 12 bases between. A second PCR, run for roughly 7 to 12 cycles, used a sample-barcoded 5' primer plus a J-beta primer mix. One entry per CDR3 protein results from TCRdb running MiXCR on the 5' RACE reads. The sample records over a million distinct CDR3 sequences, roughly 45% being singletons. This clonotype occurred a few times. Its antigen is unidentified. This TCR was sampled from an older woman in good health. Specimen: blood. V usage is TRBV20-1 and J usage is TRBJ2-7, with D tentatively TRBD2 (5 bases). Here the CDR3 reads CSAPGLFYEQYF. CDR3 bases: TGCAGTGCCCCCGGACTTTTCTACGAGCAGTACTTC.